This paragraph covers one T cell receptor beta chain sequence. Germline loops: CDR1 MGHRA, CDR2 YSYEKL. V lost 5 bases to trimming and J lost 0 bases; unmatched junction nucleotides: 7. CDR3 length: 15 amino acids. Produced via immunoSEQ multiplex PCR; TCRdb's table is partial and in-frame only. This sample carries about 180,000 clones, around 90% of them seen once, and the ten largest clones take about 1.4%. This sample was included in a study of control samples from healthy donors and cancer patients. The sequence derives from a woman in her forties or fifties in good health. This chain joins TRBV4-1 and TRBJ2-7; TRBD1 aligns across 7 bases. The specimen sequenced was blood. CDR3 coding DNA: TGCGCCAGCAGCTCAGACAGGGCGAGCTCCTACGAGCAGTACTTC. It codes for CASSSDRASSYEQYF.